This T cell receptor (beta chain) was captured in a study of early T cells in non-severe SARS-CoV-2 infection. At the level of the study: Unsorted whole-blood RNA was sequenced in bulk, leaving chains unpaired.

Ten or more counts support this clonotype. Germline trimming cut 4 bases from V and 5 bases from J; bases unmatched to any gene: 10. This CDR3 region has 17 residues. Germline assignment: CDR1 LGHDT and CDR2 YNNKEL (reference sequence). The TCR library protocol was used to attach unique molecular identifiers. These identifiers were attached to individual cDNA molecules. TCRdb used MiXCR to reprocess the 5' RACE reads, holding one entry per CDR3 protein. This sample has around 53,000 distinct CDR3 sequences; about 12% occur once, and the top ten carry 8.5% to 10%. The clonotype originates from an adult who was a healthcare worker with PCR-confirmed SARS-CoV-2 infection or an uninfected control (not recorded which). Material for sequencing was whole blood. V gene TRBV3-1 combines with J gene TRBJ2-2; 10 nucleotides agree with TRBD1. CDR3 DNA sequence: TGTGCCAGCAGCCTCTACCGGGACAGGGGAAATACCGGGGAGCTGTTTTTT. It encodes CASSLYRDRGNTGELFF. The full variable domain, completed using reference TRBV3-1 and TRBJ2-2, is DTAVSQTPKYLVTQMGNDKSIKCEQNLGHDTMYWYKQDSKKFLKIMFSYNNKELIINETVPNRFSPKSPDKAHLNLHINSLELGDSAVYFCASSLYRDRGNTGELFFGEGSRLTVL.